This T cell receptor (beta chain) was sequenced during a study of CD8 T cells in ankylosing spondylitis. The CDR3 covers 13 residues. The germline V gene has CDR1 MNHEY and CDR2 SMNVEV (reference sequence). The V end lost 5 bases, the J end lost 2 bases, and 6 bases lay between the germline ends. Making the TCR beta libraries involved quantitative 5'-RACE with molecular barcodes. One entry per CDR3 protein results from TCRdb running MiXCR on the 5' RACE reads. The sample yields approximately 260,000 distinct CDR3 sequences, about 18% seen once. This clonotype appeared many times. Its specificity is unknown. Study outcomes and limitations: Disease-linked clones displayed a CD8+ phenotype and appeared relatively rarely in peripheral blood. As reported, disease-linked clones showed significant enrichment in matched ankylosing spondylitis synovial fluid. There was a TCR beta motif, made of several highly homologous variants, that appeared characteristic of ankylosing spondylitis blood.

The sequencing input was blood, either unsorted or a sorted T cell fraction (not recorded which). This sequence joins TRBV27 and TRBJ2-2; no reliable D call. This TCR was recovered from a male donor with ankylosing spondylitis or in good health (not recorded which). CDR3 coding DNA: TGTGCCAGCAGTCGCCACAACACCGGGGAGCTGTTTTTT. Protein product: CASSRHNTGELFF.